Listed below are T cell receptor beta chains from one sample, sequenced in a study of blood T cells in healthy people across ages. TCRdb independently ran MiXCR on the 5' RACE reads; one entry per CDR3 protein. The table records 600,000 to 850,000 distinct CDR3 sequences, roughly 25% of them present only once. These records were also assigned to another study, of T cells of mothers and their children.

What was sequenced was blood. The receptors come from a boy aged 5-17 years in good health. Each CDR3 is given with its conserved first and last residue. The D gene is left open where the match is weak. Size tells how often a clone was seen (once, few, many) or the class of an expanded clone, and some rows leave it out.

j_call v_call d_call clone_size cdr3_nt cdr3_aa
TRBJ1-2 TRBV29-1 TRBD1 - TGCAGCGTTGAAGTTGGGGACAGCTTAAACTATGGCTACACCTTC CSVEVGDSLNYGYTF
TRBJ2-1 TRBV6-5 TRBD1 few TGTGCCAGCAGAGCAGACAGGGGCTCCTACAATGAGCAGTTCTTC CASRADRGSYNEQFF
TRBJ2-5 TRBV7-7 TRBD2 - TGTGCTAGCAGCGAAAGACTAGCGGGTAGAGAGACCCAGTACTTC CASSERLAGRETQYF
TRBJ2-5 TRBV12-3/TRBV12-4 TRBD2 - TGTGCCAGCAGTGAGAGCGGGGGAGAGCAAGAGACCCAGTACTTC CASSESGGEQETQYF
TRBJ2-1 TRBV9 TRBD2 - TGTGCCAGCAGCTTGGCCTCAGGTCTAGCGGCCTACAATGAGCAGTTCTTC CASSLASGLAAYNEQFF
TRBJ2-5 TRBV12-3/TRBV12-4 - - TGTGCCAGCAGTTTAATTAGTTCACAAGGTGTTGAGACCCAGTACTTC CASSLISSQGVETQYF
TRBJ1-4 TRBV15 - - TGTGCCACCAGCCTCGATACCCTGAGAGGGAATGAAAAACTGTTTTTT CATSLDTLRGNEKLFF
TRBJ2-2 TRBV19 - - TGTGCCAGTAGTTTCCTAGCAGGAGTGGCCACCGGGGAGCTGTTTTTT CASSFLAGVATGELFF
TRBJ2-5 TRBV24-1 - few TGTGCCACCAGTGGCAACCAAGAGACCCAGTACTTC CATSGNQETQYF
TRBJ2-1 TRBV4-1 - - TGCGCCAGCAGCCCCTTAAGGGGGGATGAGCAGTTCTTC CASSPLRGDEQFF
TRBJ2-4 TRBV18 - - TGTGCCAGCTCTGATTACAAGGACATTCAGTACTTC CASSDYKDIQYF
TRBJ2-7 TRBV2 - - TGTGCCACAGGGGAGGCCACTCAGTCCTACGAGCAGTACTTC CATGEATQSYEQYF
TRBJ2-5 TRBV29-1 TRBD1 - TGCAGCGTACAGGGGGCTGCAGAGACCCAGTACTTC CSVQGAAETQYF
TRBJ1-2 TRBV29-1 TRBD1 - TGCAGCGTGGAAGACAGGGGTTCGTGGGGCTACACCTTC CSVEDRGSWGYTF
TRBJ2-7 TRBV5-5 TRBD1 few TGTGCCAGCAGACAGACAGGGGCCCTGGGCGAGCAGTACTTC CASRQTGALGEQYF
TRBJ2-1 TRBV6-2/TRBV6-3 TRBD2 - TGTGCCAGCAGTGGGAGCGGGGGCCTCTACAATGAGCAGTTCTTC CASSGSGGLYNEQFF
TRBJ2-1 TRBV29-1 TRBD1 few TGCAGCGTTACCAGGGGACAGGGGTGGAATGAGCAGTTCTTC CSVTRGQGWNEQFF
TRBJ1-4 TRBV27 - few TGTGCCAGCAGTTCTACAGGGTTGGGGGAAAAACTGTTTTTT CASSSTGLGEKLFF
TRBJ2-5 TRBV20-1 - - TGCAGTGCTACTGTTCTTGGGGCGAGGAGAAAGACGGAGACCCAGTACTTC CSATVLGARRKTETQYF
TRBJ2-1 TRBV7-9 TRBD2 - TGTGCCAGCAGCTCCTACCGACTAGCGGGAGATCACAATGAGCAGTTCTTC CASSSYRLAGDHNEQFF
TRBJ2-1 TRBV29-1 TRBD2 - TGCAGCGTTGGGGGGACTAGCGGGCTACGTTACAATGAGCAGTTCTTC CSVGGTSGLRYNEQFF
TRBJ2-7 TRBV20-1 - - TGCAGTGCAAGGCCCGGGTCCACCTACGAGCAGTACTTC CSARPGSTYEQYF
TRBJ2-5 TRBV28 TRBD2 - TGTGCCAGCAGTTTGTCGACTAGCGGGAGGGCGAGCGCAGAGACCCAGTACTTC CASSLSTSGRASAETQYF
TRBJ2-1 TRBV12-3/TRBV12-4 - - TGTGCCAGCAGTTTAGTTTCTTGGACCGGGACTTCATATAACAATGAGCAGTTCTTC CASSLVSWTGTSYNNEQFF
TRBJ2-3 TRBV6-2/TRBV6-3 TRBD1 - TGTGCCAGCAGACGGCGGACAGGGGGGGATACGCAGTATTTT CASRRRTGGDTQYF
TRBJ2-3 TRBV28 - - TGTGCCAGCAGTAGGGGCGCAAGCACAGATACGCAGTATTTT CASSRGASTDTQYF
TRBJ1-6 TRBV6-4 - - TGTGCCAGCAGTGAGGCACGAAATTCACCCCTCCACTTT CASSEARNSPLHF
TRBJ2-5 TRBV3-1 TRBD2 - TGTGCCAGCAGCCAAGTCTCTTTGACTAGCGGAGAGACCCAGTACTTC CASSQVSLTSGETQYF
TRBJ2-2 TRBV6-5 TRBD1 - TGTGCCAGCAATCGCGACAGGGTGGACACCGGGGAGCTGTTTTTT CASNRDRVDTGELFF
TRBJ2-5 TRBV7-2 - - TGTGCCAGCAGCTTCACTGGGGGGTACCAAGAGACCCAGTACTTC CASSFTGGYQETQYF
TRBJ2-7 TRBV10-3 TRBD2 - TGTGCCATCTCCGGGACTAGCGGAACCTACGAGCAGTACTTC CAISGTSGTYEQYF
TRBJ2-5 TRBV3-1 - many TGTGCCAGCAGCCAAGATTCGGCTAGCCATGAGACCCAGTACTTC CASSQDSASHETQYF
TRBJ1-1 TRBV29-1 - few TGCAGCGTGCCGGGACGCCCCTCTTGGGACACTGAAGCTTTCTTT CSVPGRPSWDTEAFF
TRBJ2-1 TRBV12-3/TRBV12-4 - few TGTGCCAGCAGTCCCAAGGGTGGGGAAGGTGAGCAGTTCTTC CASSPKGGEGEQFF
TRBJ1-1 TRBV13 - - TGTGCCAGCAGCTTCCGACAGGTGAACACTGAAGCTTTCTTT CASSFRQVNTEAFF
TRBJ2-4 TRBV7-9 - - TGTGCCAGCAGCTCGACATTAACCAAAAACATTCAGTACTTC CASSSTLTKNIQYF
TRBJ2-1 TRBV7-2 TRBD2 few TGTGCCAGCAGCTTAGGGGCCGGGACTAGCGGGTCTTGGTACAATGAGCAGTTCTTC CASSLGAGTSGSWYNEQFF
TRBJ2-1 TRBV9 - - TGTGCCAGCAGCCCCCCCCCGGGCTCCTACAATGAGCAGTTCTTC CASSPPPGSYNEQFF
TRBJ1-4 TRBV6-5 - few TGTGCCAGCAGCCCCAAGGGGGGGCCCTATGAAAAACTGTTTTTT CASSPKGGPYEKLFF
TRBJ2-6 TRBV5-8 - few TGTGCCAGCAGCTTCAGGGGTACCAACGTCCTGACTTTC CASSFRGTNVLTF
TRBJ2-5 TRBV7-9 - - TGTGCCAGCAGCTTAGGCGGGACCAGGGAGACCCAGTACTTC CASSLGGTRETQYF
TRBJ2-7 TRBV12-3/TRBV12-4 TRBD1 few TGTGCCAGCAGTTTTTGGGGACAGGACCCCGAGCAGTACTTC CASSFWGQDPEQYF
TRBJ1-2 TRBV6-1 - many TGTGCCAGCAGTGAAGGGGATAGCCCTGGCTACACCTTC CASSEGDSPGYTF
TRBJ2-7 TRBV20-1 - - TGCAGTGCTAGAGATGCCCGGACATTCATAGACTACGAGCAGTACTTC CSARDARTFIDYEQYF
TRBJ2-1 TRBV27 - - TGTGCCAGCAGTTTATGGGGATCCTACAATGAGCAGTTCTTC CASSLWGSYNEQFF
TRBJ2-1 TRBV7-6 - - TGTGCCAGCAGCTTATGGCCGTCTGGGCACAATGAGCAGTTCTTC CASSLWPSGHNEQFF
TRBJ2-7 TRBV5-1 - - TGCGCCAGCAGGGGTACCTACAATGAGCAGTACTTC CASRGTYNEQYF
TRBJ2-5 TRBV4-3 - - TGCGCCAGCAGCCAAGAAGGCTCAGGGCCCCAAGAGACCCAGTACTTC CASSQEGSGPQETQYF
TRBJ2-5 TRBV7-2 TRBD2 few TGTGCCAGCACCTCAGGACTAGCGGGAGGTACCCAGTACTTC CASTSGLAGGTQYF
TRBJ2-1 TRBV24-1 - - TGTGCCACCAGTGAGGGGGGACTGGACTACAATGAGCAGTTCTTC CATSEGGLDYNEQFF
TRBJ1-2 TRBV7-9 TRBD1 - TGTGCCAGCAGACCGGGACAGCCCTATGGCTACACCTTC CASRPGQPYGYTF
TRBJ2-1 TRBV29-1 - - TGCAGCGGTCGGGACAACTATTACAATGAGCAGTTCTTC CSGRDNYYNEQFF
TRBJ2-1 TRBV29-1 - few TGCAGCGTTCTCGACCTTTTAACAGGGTACGAGCAGTTCTTC CSVLDLLTGYEQFF